This record covers a single T cell receptor (beta chain). The antigen is unknown. The TCR beta cDNA libraries carried unique molecular identifiers. When about 0.85 to 11 million T cells were used, they gave approximately 450,000 cDNA molecules. TCRdb reanalysed the PCR reads using MiXCR and keeps one entry per CDR3 protein. The sample includes roughly 600,000 distinct CDR3 sequences, 44% of them seen just once. This CDR3 contains 15 residues. CDR1 and CDR2 from the germline V gene are LNHNV and YYDKDF (reference sequence). V gave up 0 bases and J gave up 6 bases; unmatched junction bases: 6. This sample is part of a study of post-analysis software for immune sequencing data. Whole-study findings and limits: Clustering by F measure revealed strong co-clustering among samples prepared together in one batch. Four or five TRBV segments were more frequent in patients than controls; TRBV5-6, TRBV5-1 and TRBV20-1 belonged to this group.

The TCR comes from a girl between 5 and 17 years old with multiple sclerosis. The chain is built from TRBV15 and TRBJ1-2, with 8 bases lining up with TRBD1. Material: blood. The CDR3 sequence is CATSRDQGAGDGYTF. The DNA for the CDR3 is TGTGCCACCAGCAGAGATCAGGGGGCGGGTGATGGCTACACCTTC.